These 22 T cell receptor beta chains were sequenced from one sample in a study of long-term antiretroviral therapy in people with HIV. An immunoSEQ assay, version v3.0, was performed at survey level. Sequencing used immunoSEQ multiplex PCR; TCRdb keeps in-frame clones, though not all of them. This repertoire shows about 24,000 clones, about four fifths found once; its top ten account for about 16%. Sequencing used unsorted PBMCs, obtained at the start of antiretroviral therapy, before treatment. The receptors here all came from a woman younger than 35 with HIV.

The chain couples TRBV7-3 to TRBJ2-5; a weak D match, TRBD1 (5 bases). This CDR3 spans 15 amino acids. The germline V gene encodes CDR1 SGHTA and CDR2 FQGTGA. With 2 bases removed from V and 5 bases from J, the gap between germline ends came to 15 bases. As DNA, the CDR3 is TGTGCCAGCAGCTTAGGTGACAGACCTACGGAGACCCAGTACTTC. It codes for CASSLGDRPTETQYF.

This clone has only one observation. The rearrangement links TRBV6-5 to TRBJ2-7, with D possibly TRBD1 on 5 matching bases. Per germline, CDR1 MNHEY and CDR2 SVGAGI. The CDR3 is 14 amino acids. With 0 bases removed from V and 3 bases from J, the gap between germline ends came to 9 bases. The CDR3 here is CASSYSSGLYEQYF. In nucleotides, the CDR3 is TGTGCCAGCAGTTACTCGTCAGGGCTCTACGAGCAGTACTTC.

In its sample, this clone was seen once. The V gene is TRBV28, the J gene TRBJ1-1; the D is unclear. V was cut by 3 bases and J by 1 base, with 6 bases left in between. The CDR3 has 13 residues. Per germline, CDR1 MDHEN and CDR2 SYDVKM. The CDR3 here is CASSFQQNTEAFF. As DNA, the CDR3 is TGTGCCAGCAGTTTTCAGCAGAACACTGAAGCTTTCTTT.

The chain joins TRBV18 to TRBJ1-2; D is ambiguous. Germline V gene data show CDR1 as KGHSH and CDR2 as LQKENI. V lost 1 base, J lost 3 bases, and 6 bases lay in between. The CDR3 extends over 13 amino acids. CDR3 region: CASSPQGDYGYTF. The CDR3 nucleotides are TGTGCCAGCTCACCACAGGGTGACTATGGCTACACCTTC. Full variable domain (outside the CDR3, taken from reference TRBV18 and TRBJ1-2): NAGVMQNPRHLVRRRGQEARLRCSPMKGHSHVYWYRQLPEEGLKFMVYLQKENIIDESGMPKERFSAEFPKEGPSILRIQQVVRGDSAAYFCASSPQGDYGYTFGSGTRLTVV.

This CDR3 reads CASSPPGLLYEQYF. Here the CDR3 DNA reads TGTGCCAGCAGCCCGCCGGGACTACTCTACGAGCAGTACTTC. The chain links TRBV4-2 to TRBJ2-7, with 7 bases fitting TRBD2. From germline, CDR1 is LGHNA and CDR2 YNFKEQ. This CDR3 is 14 amino acids long. V gave up 4 bases and J gave up 3 bases; unmatched junction bases: 6.

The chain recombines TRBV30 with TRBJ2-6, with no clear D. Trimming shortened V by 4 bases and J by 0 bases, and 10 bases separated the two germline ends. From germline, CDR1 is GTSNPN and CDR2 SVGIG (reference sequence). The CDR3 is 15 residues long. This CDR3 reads CAWTPGDSGANVLTF. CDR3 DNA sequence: TGTGCCTGGACCCCGGGCGACTCTGGGGCCAACGTCCTGACTTTC.

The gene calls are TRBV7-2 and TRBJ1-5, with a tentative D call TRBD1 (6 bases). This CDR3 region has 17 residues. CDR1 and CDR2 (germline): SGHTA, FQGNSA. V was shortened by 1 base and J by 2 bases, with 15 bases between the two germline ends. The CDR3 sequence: CASSLGGDTWGNQPQHF. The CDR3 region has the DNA TGTGCCAGCAGCTTAGGGGGGGACACCTGGGGCAATCAGCCCCAGCATTTT.

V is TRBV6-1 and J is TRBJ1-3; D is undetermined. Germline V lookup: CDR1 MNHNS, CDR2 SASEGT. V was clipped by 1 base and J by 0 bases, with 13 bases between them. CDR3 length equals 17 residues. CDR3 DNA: TGTGCCAGCAGTGAAGACGCGGACTTCGCCTCTGGAAACACCATATATTTT. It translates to CASSEDADFASGNTIYF.

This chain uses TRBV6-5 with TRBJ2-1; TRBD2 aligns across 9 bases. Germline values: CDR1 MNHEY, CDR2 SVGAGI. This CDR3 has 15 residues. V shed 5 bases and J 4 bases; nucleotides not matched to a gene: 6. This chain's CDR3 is CASSTLAGGYNEQFF. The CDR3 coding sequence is TGTGCCAGCAGTACACTAGCGGGCGGGTACAATGAGCAGTTCTTC.

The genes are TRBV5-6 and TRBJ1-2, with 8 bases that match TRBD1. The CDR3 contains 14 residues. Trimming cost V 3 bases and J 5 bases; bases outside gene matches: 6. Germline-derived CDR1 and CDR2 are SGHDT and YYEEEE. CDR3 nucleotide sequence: TGTGCCAGCAGCTGGGGACAGGAGGCGTATGGCTACACCTTC. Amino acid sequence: CASSWGQEAYGYTF.

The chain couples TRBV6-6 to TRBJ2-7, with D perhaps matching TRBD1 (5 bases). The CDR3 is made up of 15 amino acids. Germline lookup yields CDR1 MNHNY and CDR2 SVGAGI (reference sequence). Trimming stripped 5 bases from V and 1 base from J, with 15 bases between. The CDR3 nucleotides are TGTGCCAGCAGTCTCACCAGGGATAGTTCCTACGAGCAGTACTTC. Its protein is CASSLTRDSSYEQYF.

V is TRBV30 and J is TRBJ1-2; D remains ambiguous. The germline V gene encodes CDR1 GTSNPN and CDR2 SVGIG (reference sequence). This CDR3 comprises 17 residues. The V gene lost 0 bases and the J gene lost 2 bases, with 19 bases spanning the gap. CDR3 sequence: CAWSVAHSGSENYGYTF. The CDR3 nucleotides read TGTGCCTGGAGTGTAGCCCATTCGGGATCGGAGAACTATGGCTACACCTTC.

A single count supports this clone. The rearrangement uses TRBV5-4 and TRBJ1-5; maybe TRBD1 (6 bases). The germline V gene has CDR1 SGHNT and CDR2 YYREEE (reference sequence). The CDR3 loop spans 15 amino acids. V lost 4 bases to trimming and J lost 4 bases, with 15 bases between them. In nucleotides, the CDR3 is TGTGCCAGCAGCCCCGAGGGGGGGGGTAATCAGCCCCAGCATTTT. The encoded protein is CASSPEGGGNQPQHF.

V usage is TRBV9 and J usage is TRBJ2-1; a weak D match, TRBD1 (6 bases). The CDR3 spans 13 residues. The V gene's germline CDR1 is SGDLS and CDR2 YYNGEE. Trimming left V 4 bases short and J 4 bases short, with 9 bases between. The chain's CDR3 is CASSPGTYNEQFF. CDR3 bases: TGTGCCAGCAGCCCCGGGACATACAATGAGCAGTTCTTC.

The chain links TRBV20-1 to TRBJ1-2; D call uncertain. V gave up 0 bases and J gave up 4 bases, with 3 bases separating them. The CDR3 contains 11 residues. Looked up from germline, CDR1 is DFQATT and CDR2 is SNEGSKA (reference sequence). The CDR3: CSAREGYGYTF. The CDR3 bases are TGCAGTGCTAGAGAAGGCTATGGCTACACCTTC.

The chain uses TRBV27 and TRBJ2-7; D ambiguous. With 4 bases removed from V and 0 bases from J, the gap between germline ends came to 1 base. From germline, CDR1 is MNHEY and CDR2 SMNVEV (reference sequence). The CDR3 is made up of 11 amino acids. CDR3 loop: CASSSSYEQYF. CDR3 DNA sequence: TGTGCCAGCAGTTCCTCCTACGAGCAGTACTTC.

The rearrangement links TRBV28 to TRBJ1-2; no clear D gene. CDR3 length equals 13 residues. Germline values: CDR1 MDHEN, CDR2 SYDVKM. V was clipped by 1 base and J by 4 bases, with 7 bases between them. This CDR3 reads CASSLFGSYGYTF. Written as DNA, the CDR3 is TGTGCCAGCAGTTTATTCGGCAGCTATGGCTACACCTTC.

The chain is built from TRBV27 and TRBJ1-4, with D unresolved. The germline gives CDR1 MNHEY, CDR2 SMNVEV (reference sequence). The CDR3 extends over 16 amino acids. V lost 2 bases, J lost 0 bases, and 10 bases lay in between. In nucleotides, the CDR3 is TGTGCCAGCAGTTTAAGAGGCTTTGCAACTAATGAAAAACTGTTTTTT. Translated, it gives CASSLRGFATNEKLFF. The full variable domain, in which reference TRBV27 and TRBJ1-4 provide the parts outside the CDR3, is EAQVTQNPRYLITVTGKKLTVTCSQNMNHEYMSWYRQDPGLGLRQIYYSMNVEVTDKGDVPEGYKVSRKEKRNFPLILESPSPNQTSLYFCASSLRGFATNEKLFFGSGTQLSVL.

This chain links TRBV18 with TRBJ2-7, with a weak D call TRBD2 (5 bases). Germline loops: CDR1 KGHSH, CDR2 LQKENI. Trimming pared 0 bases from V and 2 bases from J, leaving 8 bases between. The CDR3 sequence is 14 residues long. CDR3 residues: CASSPPGEPYEQYF. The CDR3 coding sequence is TGTGCCAGCTCACCACCGGGAGAACCCTACGAGCAGTACTTC.

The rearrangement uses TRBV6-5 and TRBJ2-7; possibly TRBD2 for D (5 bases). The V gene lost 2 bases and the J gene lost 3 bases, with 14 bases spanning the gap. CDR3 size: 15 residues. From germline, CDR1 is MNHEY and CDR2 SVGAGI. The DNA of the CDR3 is TGTGCCAGCAGTTACGAGGGAACATCAGGCTACGAGCAGTACTTC. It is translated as CASSYEGTSGYEQYF.

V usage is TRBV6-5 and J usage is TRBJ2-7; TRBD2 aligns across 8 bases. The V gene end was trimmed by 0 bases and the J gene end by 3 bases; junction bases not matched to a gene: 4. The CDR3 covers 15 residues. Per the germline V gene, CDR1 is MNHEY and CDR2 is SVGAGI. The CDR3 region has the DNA TGTGCCAGCAGTTACTCTAGCGGGGACTTCTACGAGCAGTACTTC. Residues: CASSYSSGDFYEQYF.

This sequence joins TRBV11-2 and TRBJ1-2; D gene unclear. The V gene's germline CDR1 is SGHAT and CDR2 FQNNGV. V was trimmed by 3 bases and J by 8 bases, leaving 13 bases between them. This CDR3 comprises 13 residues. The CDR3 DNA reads TGTGCCAGCAGCTTGGTGGACGTTCGGGGCTACACCTTC. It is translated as CASSLVDVRGYTF.